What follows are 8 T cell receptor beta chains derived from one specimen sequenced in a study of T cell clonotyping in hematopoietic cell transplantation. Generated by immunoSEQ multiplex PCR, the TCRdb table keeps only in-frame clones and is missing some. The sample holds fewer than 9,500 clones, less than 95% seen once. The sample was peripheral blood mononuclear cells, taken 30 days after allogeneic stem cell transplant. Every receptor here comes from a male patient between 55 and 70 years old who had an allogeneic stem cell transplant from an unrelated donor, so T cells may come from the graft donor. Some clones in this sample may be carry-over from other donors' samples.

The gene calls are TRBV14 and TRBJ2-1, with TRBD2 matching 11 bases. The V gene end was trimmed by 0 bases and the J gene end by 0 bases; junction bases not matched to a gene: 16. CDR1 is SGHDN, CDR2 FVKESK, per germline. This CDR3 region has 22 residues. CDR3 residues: CASSQEFQGSGRAPSSYNEQFF. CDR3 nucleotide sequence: TGTGCCAGCAGCCAAGAATTTCAGGGTAGCGGGAGGGCCCCGAGCTCCTACAATGAGCAGTTCTTC.

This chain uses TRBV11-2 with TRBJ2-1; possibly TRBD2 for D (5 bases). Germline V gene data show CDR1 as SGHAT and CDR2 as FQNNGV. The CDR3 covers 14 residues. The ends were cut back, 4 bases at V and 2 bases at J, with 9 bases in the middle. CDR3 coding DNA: TGTGCCAGCAGCTCCGACTACACCTACAATGAGCAGTTCTTC. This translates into CASSSDYTYNEQFF.

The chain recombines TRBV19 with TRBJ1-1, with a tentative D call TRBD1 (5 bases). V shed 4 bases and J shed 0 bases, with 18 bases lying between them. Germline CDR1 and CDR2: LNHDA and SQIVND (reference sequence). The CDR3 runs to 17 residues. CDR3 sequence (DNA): TGTGCCAGTAGTAAAACTCAAGGCCCGGGGCTGAACACTGAAGCTTTCTTT. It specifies CASSKTQGPGLNTEAFF.

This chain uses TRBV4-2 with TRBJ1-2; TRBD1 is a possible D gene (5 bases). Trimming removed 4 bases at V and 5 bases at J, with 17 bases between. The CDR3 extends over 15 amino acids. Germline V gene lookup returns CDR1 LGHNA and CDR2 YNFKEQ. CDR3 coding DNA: TGTGCCAGCAGCCTCGTGGGGGTAACAGGATATGGCTACACCTTC. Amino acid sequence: CASSLVGVTGYGYTF.

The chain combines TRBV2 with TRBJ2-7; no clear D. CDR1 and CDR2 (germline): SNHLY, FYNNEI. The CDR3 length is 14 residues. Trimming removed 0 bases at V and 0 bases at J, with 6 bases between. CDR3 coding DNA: TGTGCCAGCAGTGAAGCTAGGAGCTCCTACGAGCAGTACTTC. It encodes CASSEARSSYEQYF.

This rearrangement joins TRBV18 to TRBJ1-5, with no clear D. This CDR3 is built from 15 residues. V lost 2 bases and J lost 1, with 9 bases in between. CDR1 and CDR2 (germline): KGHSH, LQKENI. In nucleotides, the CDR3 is TGTGCCAGCTCACCATCCAGGCGAAGCAATCAGCCCCAGCATTTT. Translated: CASSPSRRSNQPQHF. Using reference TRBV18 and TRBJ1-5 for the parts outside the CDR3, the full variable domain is NAGVMQNPRHLVRRRGQEARLRCSPMKGHSHVYWYRQLPEEGLKFMVYLQKENIIDESGMPKERFSAEFPKEGPSILRIQQVVRGDSAAYFCASSPSRRSNQPQHFGDGTRLSIL.

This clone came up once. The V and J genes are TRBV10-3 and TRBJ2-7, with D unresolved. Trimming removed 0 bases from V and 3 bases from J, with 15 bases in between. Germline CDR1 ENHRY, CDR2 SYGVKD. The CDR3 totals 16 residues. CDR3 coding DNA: TGTGCCATCAGTGAGTCGGGAAGAGGCCCCGGCTACGAGCAGTACTTC. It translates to CAISESGRGPGYEQYF.

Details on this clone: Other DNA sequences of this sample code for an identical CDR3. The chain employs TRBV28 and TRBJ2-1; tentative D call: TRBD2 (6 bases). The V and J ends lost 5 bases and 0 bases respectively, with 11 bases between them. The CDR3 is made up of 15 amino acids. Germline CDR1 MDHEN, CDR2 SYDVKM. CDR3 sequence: CASSPLAVSYNEQFF. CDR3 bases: TGTGCCAGCAGTCCCTTAGCGGTCTCCTACAATGAGCAGTTCTTC. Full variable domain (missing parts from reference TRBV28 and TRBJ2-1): DVKVTQSSRYLVKRTGEKVFLECVQDMDHENMFWYRQDPGLGLRLIYFSYDVKMKEKGDIPEGYSVSREKKERFSLILESASTNQTSMYLCASSPLAVSYNEQFFGPGTRLTVL.